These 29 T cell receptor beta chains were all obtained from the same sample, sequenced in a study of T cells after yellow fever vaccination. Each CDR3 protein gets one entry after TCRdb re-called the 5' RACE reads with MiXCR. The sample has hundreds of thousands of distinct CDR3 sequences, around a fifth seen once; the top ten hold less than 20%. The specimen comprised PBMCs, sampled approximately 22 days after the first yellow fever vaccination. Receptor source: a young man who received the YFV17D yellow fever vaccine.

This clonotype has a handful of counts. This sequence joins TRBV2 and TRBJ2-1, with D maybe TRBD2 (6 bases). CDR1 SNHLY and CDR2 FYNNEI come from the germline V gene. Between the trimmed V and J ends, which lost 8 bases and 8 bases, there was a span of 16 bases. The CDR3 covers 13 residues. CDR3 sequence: CASLDRRGYEQFF. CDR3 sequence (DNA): TGTGCCAGCTTGGACCGGCGGGGTTATGAGCAGTTCTTC. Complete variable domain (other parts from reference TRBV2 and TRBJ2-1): EPEVTQTPSHQVTQMGQEVILRCVPISNHLYFYWYRQILGQKVEFLVSFYNNEISEKSEIFDDQFSVERPDGSNFTLKIRSTKLEDSAMYFCASLDRRGYEQFFGPGTRLTVL.

The CDR3 loop is CASTDTSASSYNEQFF. The CDR3 DNA reads TGTGCCAGCACTGACACCTCCGCGAGCTCCTACAATGAGCAGTTCTTC. The chain links TRBV6-2 or TRBV6-3 to TRBJ2-1, with D uncertain. Germline CDR1 and CDR2: MNHEY and SVGEGT. There are 16 residues in the CDR3. The V and J ends lost 7 bases and 0 bases respectively, with 16 bases between them.

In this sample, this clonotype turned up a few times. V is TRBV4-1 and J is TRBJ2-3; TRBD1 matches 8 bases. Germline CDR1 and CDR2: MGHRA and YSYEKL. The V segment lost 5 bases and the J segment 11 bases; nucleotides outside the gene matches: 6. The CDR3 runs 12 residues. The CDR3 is CASSSGQGMQYF. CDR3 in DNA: TGCGCCAGCAGCTCCGGACAGGGAATGCAGTATTTT.

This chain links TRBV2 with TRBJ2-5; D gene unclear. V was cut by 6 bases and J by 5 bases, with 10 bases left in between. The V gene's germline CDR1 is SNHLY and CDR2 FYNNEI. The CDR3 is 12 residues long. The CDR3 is CASRGPGETQYF. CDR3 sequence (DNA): TGTGCCAGCAGGGGTCCCGGGGAGACCCAGTACTTC.

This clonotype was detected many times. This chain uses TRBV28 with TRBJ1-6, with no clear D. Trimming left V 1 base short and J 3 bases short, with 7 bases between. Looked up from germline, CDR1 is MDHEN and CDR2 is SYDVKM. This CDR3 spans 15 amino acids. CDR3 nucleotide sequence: TGTGCCAGCAGTTTATCTACGGGCTATAATTCACCCCTCCACTTT. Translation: CASSLSTGYNSPLHF.

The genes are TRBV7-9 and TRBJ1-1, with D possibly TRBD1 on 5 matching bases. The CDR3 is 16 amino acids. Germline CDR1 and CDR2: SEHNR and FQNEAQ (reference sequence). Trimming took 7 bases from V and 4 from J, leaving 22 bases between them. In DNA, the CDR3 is TGTGCCAGCACCCACACAGGTCGGGGGTTGGCCACTGAAGCTTTCTTT. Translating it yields CASTHTGRGLATEAFF.

DNA of the CDR3: TGTGCCAGCAGCTTATTTTCCCGGAACACCATATATTTT. Its protein is CASSLFSRNTIYF. This rearrangement joins TRBV7-6 to TRBJ1-3, with D hard to call. Trimming removed 2 bases at V and 7 bases at J, with 9 bases between. Germline V gene sequence: CDR1 SGHVS, CDR2 FNYEAQ. CDR3 length equals 13 residues. The whole variable domain, filled in from reference TRBV7-6 and TRBJ1-3, reads GAGVSQSPRYKVTKRGQDVALRCDPISGHVSLYWYRQALGQGPEFLTYFNYEAQQDKSGLPNDRFSAERPEGSISTLTIQRTEQRDSAMYRCASSLFSRNTIYFGEGSWLTVV.

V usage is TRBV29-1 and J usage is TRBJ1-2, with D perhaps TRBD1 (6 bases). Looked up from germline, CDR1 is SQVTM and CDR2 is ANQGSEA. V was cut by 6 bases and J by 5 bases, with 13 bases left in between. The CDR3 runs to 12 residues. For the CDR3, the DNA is TGCAGCGTCCCGACAGGAATTTATGGCTACACCTTC. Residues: CSVPTGIYGYTF.

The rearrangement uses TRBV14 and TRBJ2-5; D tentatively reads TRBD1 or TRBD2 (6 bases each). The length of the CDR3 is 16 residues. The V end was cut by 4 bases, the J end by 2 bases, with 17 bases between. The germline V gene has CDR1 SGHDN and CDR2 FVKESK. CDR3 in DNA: TGTGCCAGCAGCCGGCGGGACAAGGGCCTACAAGAGACCCAGTACTTC. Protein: CASSRRDKGLQETQYF.

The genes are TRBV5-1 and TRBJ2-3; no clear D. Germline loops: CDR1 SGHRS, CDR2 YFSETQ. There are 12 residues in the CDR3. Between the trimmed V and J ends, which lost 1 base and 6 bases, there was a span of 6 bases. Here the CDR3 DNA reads TGCGCCAGCAGCTTGCTTTTGGATACGCAGTATTTT. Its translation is CASSLLLDTQYF.

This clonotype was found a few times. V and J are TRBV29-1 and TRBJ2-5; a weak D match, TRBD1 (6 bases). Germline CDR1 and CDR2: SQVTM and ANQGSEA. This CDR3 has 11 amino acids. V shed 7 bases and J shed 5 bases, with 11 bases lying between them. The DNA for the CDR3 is TGCAGCGCACAGGGCTTGGAGACCCAGTACTTC. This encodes CSAQGLETQYF. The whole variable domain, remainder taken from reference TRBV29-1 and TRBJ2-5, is SAVISQKPSRDICQRGTSLTIQCQVDSQVTMMFWYRQQPGQSLTLIATANQGSEATYESGFVIDKFPISRPNLTFSTLTVSNMSPEDSSIYLCSAQGLETQYFGPGTRLLVL.

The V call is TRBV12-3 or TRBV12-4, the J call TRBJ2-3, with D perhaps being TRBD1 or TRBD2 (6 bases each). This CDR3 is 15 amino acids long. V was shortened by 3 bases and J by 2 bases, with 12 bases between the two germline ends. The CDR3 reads CASSFRRGPTDTQYF. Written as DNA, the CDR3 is TGTGCCAGCAGTTTCCGTCGGGGGCCCACAGATACGCAGTATTTT.

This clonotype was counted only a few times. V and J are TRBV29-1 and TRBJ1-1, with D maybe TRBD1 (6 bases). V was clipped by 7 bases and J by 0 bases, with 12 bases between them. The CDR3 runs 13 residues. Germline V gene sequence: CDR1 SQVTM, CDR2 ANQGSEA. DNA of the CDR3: TGCAGCGCTACACGGGACATGAACACTGAAGCTTTCTTT. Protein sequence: CSATRDMNTEAFF.

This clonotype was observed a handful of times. The CDR3 DNA is TGCAGTGCTAGTAAGGGGGCCGGGGATACGCAGTATTTT. Residues: CSASKGAGDTQYF. The rearrangement uses TRBV20-1 and TRBJ2-3; 7 nucleotides line up with TRBD1. The CDR3 covers 13 residues. CDR1 and CDR2 (germline): DFQATT, SNEGSKA (reference sequence). The V and J ends lost 3 bases and 6 bases, in that order; junction bases with no gene match: 6.

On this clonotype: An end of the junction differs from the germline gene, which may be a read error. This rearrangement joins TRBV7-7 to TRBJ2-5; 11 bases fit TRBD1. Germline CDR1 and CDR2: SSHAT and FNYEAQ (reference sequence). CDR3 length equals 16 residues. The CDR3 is CASSLAGQGAGETQYF. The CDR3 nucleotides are TGTGCTAGCAGCTTAGCAGGACAGGGGGCCGGAGAGACCCAGTACTTC.

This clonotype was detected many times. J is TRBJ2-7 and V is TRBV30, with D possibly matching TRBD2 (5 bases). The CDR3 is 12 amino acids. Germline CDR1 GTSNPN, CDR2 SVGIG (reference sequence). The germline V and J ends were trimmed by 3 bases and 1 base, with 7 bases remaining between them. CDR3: CAWRRDSYEQYF. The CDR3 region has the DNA TGTGCCTGGAGGAGGGATTCCTACGAGCAGTACTTC.

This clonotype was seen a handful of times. Here the CDR3 DNA reads TGTGCCAGCAGTTCCTCAGGGGTGAGGTCCGGGGAGCTGTTTTTT. Amino acid sequence: CASSSSGVRSGELFF. This rearrangement joins TRBV12-3 or TRBV12-4 to TRBJ2-2, with a weak D call TRBD1 (6 bases). This CDR3 is 15 amino acids long. Trimming removed 4 bases from V and 6 bases from J, with 15 bases in between.

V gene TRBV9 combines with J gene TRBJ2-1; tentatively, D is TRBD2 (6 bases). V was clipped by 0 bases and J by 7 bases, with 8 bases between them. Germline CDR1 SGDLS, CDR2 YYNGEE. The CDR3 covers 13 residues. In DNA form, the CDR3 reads TGTGCCAGCAGCGTAGGTGGGGGGAATGAGCAGTTCTTC. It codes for CASSVGGGNEQFF.

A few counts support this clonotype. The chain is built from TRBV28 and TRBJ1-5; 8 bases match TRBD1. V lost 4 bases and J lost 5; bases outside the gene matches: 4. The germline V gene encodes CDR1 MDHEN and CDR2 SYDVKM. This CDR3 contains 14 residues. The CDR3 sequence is CASSSGGPDQPQHF. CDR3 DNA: TGTGCCAGCAGTTCAGGGGGCCCAGATCAGCCCCAGCATTTT.

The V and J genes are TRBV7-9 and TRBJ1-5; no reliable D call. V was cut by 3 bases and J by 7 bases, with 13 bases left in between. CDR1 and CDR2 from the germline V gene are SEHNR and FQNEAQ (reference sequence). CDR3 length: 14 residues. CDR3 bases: TGTGCCAGCAGCTTCGCGGGGAGTCGACAGCCCCAGCATTTT. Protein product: CASSFAGSRQPQHF.

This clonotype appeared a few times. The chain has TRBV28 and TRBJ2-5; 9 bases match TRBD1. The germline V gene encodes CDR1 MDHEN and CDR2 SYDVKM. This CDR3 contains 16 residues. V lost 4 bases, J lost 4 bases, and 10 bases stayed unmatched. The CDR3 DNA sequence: TGTGCCAGCAGTTCCGGGGGGACAGGGCTTCGAGAGACCCAGTACTTC. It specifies CASSSGGTGLRETQYF. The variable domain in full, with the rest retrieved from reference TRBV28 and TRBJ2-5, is DVKVTQSSRYLVKRTGEKVFLECVQDMDHENMFWYRQDPGLGLRLIYFSYDVKMKEKGDIPEGYSVSREKKERFSLILESASTNQTSMYLCASSSGGTGLRETQYFGPGTRLLVL.

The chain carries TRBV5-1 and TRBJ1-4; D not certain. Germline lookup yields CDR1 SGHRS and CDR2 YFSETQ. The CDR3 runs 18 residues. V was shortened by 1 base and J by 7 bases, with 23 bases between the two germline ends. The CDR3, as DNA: TGCGCCAGCAGCTTGACTATCGCGGGATCCTTACGTGTTGAAAAACTGTTTTTT. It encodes CASSLTIAGSLRVEKLFF.

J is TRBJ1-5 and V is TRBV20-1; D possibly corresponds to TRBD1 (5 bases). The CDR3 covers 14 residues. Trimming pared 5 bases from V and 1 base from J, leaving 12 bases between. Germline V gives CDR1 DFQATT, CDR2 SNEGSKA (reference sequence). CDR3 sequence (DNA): TGCAGTGCTGGATCCCGACAGAGCAATCAGCCCCAGCATTTT. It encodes CSAGSRQSNQPQHF.

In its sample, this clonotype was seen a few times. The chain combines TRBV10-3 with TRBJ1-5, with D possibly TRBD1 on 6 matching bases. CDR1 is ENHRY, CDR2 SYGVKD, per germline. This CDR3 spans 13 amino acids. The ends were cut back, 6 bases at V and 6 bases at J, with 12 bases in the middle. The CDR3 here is CAIRNGTLQPQHF. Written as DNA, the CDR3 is TGTGCCATCAGGAACGGGACACTTCAGCCCCAGCATTTT.

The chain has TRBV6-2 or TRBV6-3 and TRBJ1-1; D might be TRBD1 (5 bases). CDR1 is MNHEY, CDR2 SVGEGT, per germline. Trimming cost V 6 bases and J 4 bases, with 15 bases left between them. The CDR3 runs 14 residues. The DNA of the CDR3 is TGTGCCAGCAGCCCCGGGACCTCGATCACTGAAGCTTTCTTT. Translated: CASSPGTSITEAFF.

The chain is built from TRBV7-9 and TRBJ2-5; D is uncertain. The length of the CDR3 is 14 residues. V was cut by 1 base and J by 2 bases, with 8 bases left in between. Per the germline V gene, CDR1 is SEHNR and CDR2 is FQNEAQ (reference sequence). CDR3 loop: CASSLVREQETQYF. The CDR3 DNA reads TGTGCCAGCAGCTTAGTAAGGGAACAAGAGACCCAGTACTTC.

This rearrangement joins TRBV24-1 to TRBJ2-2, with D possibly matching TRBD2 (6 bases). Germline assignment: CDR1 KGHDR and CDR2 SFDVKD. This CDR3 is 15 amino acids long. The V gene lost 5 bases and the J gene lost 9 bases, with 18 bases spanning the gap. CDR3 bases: TGTGCCACCAGTGCCTCCCCGCGGGGTACCCGGGAGCTGTTTTTT. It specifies CATSASPRGTRELFF.

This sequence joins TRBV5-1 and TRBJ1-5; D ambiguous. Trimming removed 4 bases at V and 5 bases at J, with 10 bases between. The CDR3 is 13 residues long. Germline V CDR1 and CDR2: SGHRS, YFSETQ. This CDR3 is CASSTDTDQPQHF. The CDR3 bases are TGCGCCAGCAGCACGGATACAGATCAGCCCCAGCATTTT.

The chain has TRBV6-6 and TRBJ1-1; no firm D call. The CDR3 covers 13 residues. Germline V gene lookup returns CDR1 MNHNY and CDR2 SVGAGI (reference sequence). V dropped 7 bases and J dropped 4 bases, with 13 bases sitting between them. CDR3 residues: CASKAGSATEAFF. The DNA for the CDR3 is TGTGCCAGCAAGGCGGGGAGTGCCACTGAAGCTTTCTTT.